Below are 3 T cell receptor beta chains sequenced from a single sample in a study of cytomegalovirus exposure and HLA in healthy donors. Primers: 60 Vbeta forward and 13 Jbeta reverse. The protocol was immunoSEQ multiplex PCR, while the TCRdb copy is restricted to in-frame clones and leaves out a portion. The table lists around 170,000 clones, more than 70% of them singletons, with roughly 0.38% in the top ten. Sequencing input: PBMCs. All receptors derive from a boy aged 2 to 9 in good health and CMV-seronegative.

This clone occurred a few times. V and J are TRBV6-6 and TRBJ1-4; D remains ambiguous. The CDR3 totals 14 residues. Between the trimmed V and J ends, which lost 2 bases and 6 bases, there was a span of 10 bases. The V gene's germline CDR1 is MNHNY and CDR2 SVGAGI (reference sequence). The CDR3 is CASSYRAGYEKLFF. The CDR3 bases are TGTGCCAGCAGTTACCGGGCGGGGTATGAAAAACTGTTTTTT.

This clone came up a few times. This sequence joins TRBV9 and TRBJ1-2; weak D call: TRBD1 (6 bases). Germline V gene data show CDR1 as SGDLS and CDR2 as YYNGEE. V gave up 4 bases and J gave up 3 bases, with 16 bases separating them. The CDR3 has 15 amino acids. The CDR3 nucleotides read TGTGCCAGCAGCTCCCAGGACAGAATCTACTATGGCTACACCTTC. Protein: CASSSQDRIYYGYTF.

The rearrangement joins TRBV6-1 to TRBJ1-1; D is undetermined. CDR1 and CDR2 from the germline V gene are MNHNS and SASEGT. Trimming cost V 4 bases and J 1 base, with 13 bases left between them. The CDR3 consists of 15 residues. Here the CDR3 reads CASSALGAANTEAFF. CDR3 coding DNA: TGTGCCAGCAGTGCTCTCGGAGCGGCGAACACTGAAGCTTTCTTT.